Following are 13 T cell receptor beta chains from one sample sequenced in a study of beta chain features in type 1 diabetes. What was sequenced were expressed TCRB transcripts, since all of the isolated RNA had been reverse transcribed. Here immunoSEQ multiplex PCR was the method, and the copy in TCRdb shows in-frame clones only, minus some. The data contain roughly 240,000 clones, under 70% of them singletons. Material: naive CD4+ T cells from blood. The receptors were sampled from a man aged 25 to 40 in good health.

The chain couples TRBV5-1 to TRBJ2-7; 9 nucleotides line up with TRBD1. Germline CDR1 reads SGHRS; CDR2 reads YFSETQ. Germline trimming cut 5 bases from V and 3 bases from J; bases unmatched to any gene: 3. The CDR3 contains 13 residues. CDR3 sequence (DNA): TGCGCCAGCAGTGCGGGACAGGGCTACGAGCAGTACTTC. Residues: CASSAGQGYEQYF.

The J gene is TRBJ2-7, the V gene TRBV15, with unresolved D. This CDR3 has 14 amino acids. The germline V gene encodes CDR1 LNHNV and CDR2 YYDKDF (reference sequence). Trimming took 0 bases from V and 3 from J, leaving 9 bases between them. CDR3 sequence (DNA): TGTGCCACCAGCAGAGATCCGGCCATCTACGAGCAGTACTTC. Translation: CATSRDPAIYEQYF.

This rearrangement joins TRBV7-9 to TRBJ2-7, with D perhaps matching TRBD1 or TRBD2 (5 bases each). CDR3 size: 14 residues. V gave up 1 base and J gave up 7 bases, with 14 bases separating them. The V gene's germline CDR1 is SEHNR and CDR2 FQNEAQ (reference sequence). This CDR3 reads CASSLVGGTGEQYF. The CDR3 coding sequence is TGTGCCAGCAGCTTAGTCGGTGGGACGGGAGAGCAGTACTTC.

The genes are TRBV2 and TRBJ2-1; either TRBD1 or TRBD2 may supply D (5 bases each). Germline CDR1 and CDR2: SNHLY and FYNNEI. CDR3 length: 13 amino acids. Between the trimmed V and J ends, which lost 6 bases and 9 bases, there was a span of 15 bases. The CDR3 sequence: CASRGTRDGEQFF. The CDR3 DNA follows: TGTGCCAGCAGGGGGACCAGGGACGGTGAGCAGTTCTTC. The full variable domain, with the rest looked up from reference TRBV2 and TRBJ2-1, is EPEVTQTPSHQVTQMGQEVILRCVPISNHLYFYWYRQILGQKVEFLVSFYNNEISEKSEIFDDQFSVERPDGSNFTLKIRSTKLEDSAMYFCASRGTRDGEQFFGPGTRLTVL.

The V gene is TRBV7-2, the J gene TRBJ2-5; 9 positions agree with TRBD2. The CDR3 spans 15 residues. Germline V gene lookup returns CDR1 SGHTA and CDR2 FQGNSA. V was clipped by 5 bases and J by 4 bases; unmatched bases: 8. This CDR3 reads CASSPRGSGRETQYF. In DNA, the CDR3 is TGTGCCAGCAGCCCCCGGGGTAGCGGGAGAGAGACCCAGTACTTC.

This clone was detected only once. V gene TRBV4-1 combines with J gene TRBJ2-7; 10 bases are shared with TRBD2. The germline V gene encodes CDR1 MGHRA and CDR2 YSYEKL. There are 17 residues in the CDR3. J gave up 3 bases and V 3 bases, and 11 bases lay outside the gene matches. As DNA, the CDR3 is TGCGCCAGCAGCCAGCTCCCCTCCCCTAGCGGGAGCTACGAGCAGTACTTC. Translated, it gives CASSQLPSPSGSYEQYF.

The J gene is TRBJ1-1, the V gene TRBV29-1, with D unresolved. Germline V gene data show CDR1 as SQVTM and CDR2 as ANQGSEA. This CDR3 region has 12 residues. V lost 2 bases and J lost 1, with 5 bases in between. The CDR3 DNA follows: TGCAGCGTTGAATGGACGAACACTGAAGCTTTCTTT. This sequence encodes CSVEWTNTEAFF.

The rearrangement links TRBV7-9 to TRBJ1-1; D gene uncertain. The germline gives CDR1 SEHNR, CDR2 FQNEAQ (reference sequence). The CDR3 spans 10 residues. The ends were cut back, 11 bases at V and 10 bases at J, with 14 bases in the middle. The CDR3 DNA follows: TGTGCCTGCACTGGAGTCCGAGCTTTCTTT. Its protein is CACTGVRAFF.

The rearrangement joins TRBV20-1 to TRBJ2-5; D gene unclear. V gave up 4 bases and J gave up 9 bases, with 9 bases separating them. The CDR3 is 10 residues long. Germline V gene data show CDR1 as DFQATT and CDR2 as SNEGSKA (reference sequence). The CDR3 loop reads CSATETAQYF. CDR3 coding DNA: TGCAGTGCTACCGAAACGGCCCAGTACTTC.

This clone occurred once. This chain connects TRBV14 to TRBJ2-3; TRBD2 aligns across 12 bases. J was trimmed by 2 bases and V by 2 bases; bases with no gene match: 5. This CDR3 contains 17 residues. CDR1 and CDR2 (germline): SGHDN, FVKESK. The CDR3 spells CASSQPTSGSITDTQYF. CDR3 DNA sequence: TGTGCCAGCAGCCAACCGACTAGCGGGAGTATCACAGATACGCAGTATTTT.

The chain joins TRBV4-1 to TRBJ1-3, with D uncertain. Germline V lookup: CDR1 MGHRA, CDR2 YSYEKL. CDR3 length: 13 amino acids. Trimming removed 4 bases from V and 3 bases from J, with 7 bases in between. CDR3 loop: CASSLPLGNTIYF. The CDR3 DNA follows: TGCGCCAGCAGCCTTCCCCTTGGAAACACCATATATTTT.

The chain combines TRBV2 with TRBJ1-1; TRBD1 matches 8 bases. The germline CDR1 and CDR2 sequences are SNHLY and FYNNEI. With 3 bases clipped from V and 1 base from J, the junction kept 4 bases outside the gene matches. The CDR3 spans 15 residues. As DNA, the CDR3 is TGTGCCAGCAGTGAGGAGACAGGGGCGAACACTGAAGCTTTCTTT. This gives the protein CASSEETGANTEAFF. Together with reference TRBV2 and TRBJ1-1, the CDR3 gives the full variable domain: EPEVTQTPSHQVTQMGQEVILRCVPISNHLYFYWYRQILGQKVEFLVSFYNNEISEKSEIFDDQFSVERPDGSNFTLKIRSTKLEDSAMYFCASSEETGANTEAFFGQGTRLTVV.

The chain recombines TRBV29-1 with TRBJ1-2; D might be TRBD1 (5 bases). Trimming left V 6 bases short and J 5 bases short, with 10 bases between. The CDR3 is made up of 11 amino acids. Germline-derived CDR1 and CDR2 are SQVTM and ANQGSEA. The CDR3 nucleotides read TGCAGCGTCAAAGAGGGGTATGGCTACACCTTC. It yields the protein CSVKEGYGYTF.